Listed below are T cell receptor beta chains from one sample, sequenced in a study of T-cell memory formation after mild COVID-19. TCRdb redid the calling of the 5' RACE reads with MiXCR, one entry per CDR3 protein. The sample carries 300,000 to 400,000 distinct CDR3 sequences, 15% to 20% recorded once. The sequenced material came from PBMCs or a T cell subset sorted from them (not recorded which). The receptor set was obtained from a man aged 18 to 30 who had mild COVID-19 (a few samples of this study predate the infection). Cell type and time point are not known. CDR3s include the opening cysteine and the closing phenylalanine or tryptophan. A D gene is named only where the DNA matches it firmly. Where a row states a size, it is once, few, many or the class of an expanded clone; other rows omit it.

>TRBD2|NA|TRBJ2-5|TRBV5-5
CASSLAGTSGKTQYF
TGTGCCAGCAGCTTGGCCGGGACTAGCGGAAAGACCCAGTACTTC
>TRBD1|few|TRBJ2-3|TRBV4-3
CASSQAPGQGTDTQYF
TGCGCCAGCAGCCAAGCTCCGGGACAGGGGACAGATACGCAGTATTTT
>TRBD1|NA|TRBJ1-2|TRBV6-2/TRBV6-3
CASSGRDRGFYGYTF
TGTGCCAGCAGTGGCCGGGACAGGGGATTCTATGGCTACACCTTC
>NA|few|TRBJ2-7|TRBV4-3
CASSQDPQGSYEQYF
TGCGCCAGCAGCCAAGACCCCCAGGGGAGCTACGAGCAGTACTTC
>TRBD2|few|TRBJ2-7|TRBV4-3
CASSPTSGAVSHEQYF
TGCGCCAGCAGCCCGACTAGCGGGGCGGTTTCTCACGAGCAGTACTTC
>TRBD1|many|TRBJ2-1|TRBV5-1
CASSLVGTGGTEQFF
TGCGCCAGCAGCTTGGTGGGGACAGGGGGCACTGAGCAGTTCTTC
>TRBD2|NA|TRBJ2-1|TRBV20-1
CSAALAGGGHEQFF
TGCAGTGCTGCCCTGGCGGGGGGGGGCCATGAGCAGTTCTTC
>NA|NA|TRBJ2-7|TRBV11-2
CASSHPYEQYF
TGTGCCAGCAGCCACCCTTACGAGCAGTACTTC
>NA|NA|TRBJ1-1|TRBV7-9
CASSSFALIQGYTEAFF
TGTGCCAGCAGCTCATTCGCCCTAATACAGGGATACACTGAAGCTTTCTTT
>NA|many|TRBJ2-5|TRBV5-1
CASSLAGSQETQYF
TGCGCCAGCAGCCTGGCGGGTTCTCAAGAGACCCAGTACTTC
>NA|NA|TRBJ2-1|TRBV5-6
CASSFRDFYYNEQFF
TGTGCCAGCAGCTTCCGGGACTTCTATTACAATGAGCAGTTCTTC
>TRBD1|few|TRBJ2-6|TRBV7-3
CASSIPTGSSPGANVLTF
TGTGCCAGCAGCATCCCGACAGGGTCCTCCCCTGGGGCCAACGTCCTGACTTTC
>NA|NA|TRBJ2-7|TRBV7-9
CASSEDYYEQYF
TGTGCCAGCAGCGAAGACTACTACGAGCAGTACTTC
>TRBD1|few|TRBJ1-2|TRBV2
CASSGQGGDYGYTF
TGTGCCAGCAGTGGACAGGGGGGTGACTATGGCTACACCTTC
>NA|many|TRBJ2-6|TRBV7-9
CASSSGPWAPTSGANVLTF
TGTGCCAGCAGCTCAGGGCCGTGGGCACCGACATCTGGGGCCAACGTCCTGACTTTC
>NA|few|TRBJ1-2|TRBV5-1
CASSFEGLRANYGYTF
TGCGCCAGCAGCTTTGAGGGACTCCGAGCTAACTATGGCTACACCTTC
>NA|few|TRBJ2-1|TRBV29-1
CSVGGGTSPSQFF
TGCAGCGTTGGAGGAGGGACGTCCCCCAGTCAGTTCTTC
>NA|few|TRBJ2-5|TRBV5-5
CASSLSGAETQYF
TGTGCCAGCAGCCTGTCGGGCGCAGAGACCCAGTACTTC
>TRBD2|few|TRBJ2-3|TRBV2
CASTFSGTRTDTQYF
TGTGCCAGCACCTTTAGCGGGACCCGCACAGATACGCAGTATTTT
>NA|few|TRBJ2-3|TRBV18
CASSPSMGADTQYF
TGTGCCAGCTCACCGAGCATGGGCGCAGATACGCAGTATTTT
>NA|NA|TRBJ1-1|TRBV4-3
CASSQEQARRGYTEAFF
TGCGCCAGCAGCCAAGAACAGGCGCGGAGAGGGTACACTGAAGCTTTCTTT
>NA|few|TRBJ2-5|TRBV19
CASSRGGRETQYF
TGTGCCAGTAGTAGGGGGGGCAGGGAGACCCAGTACTTC
>NA|many|TRBJ1-1|TRBV29-1
CSVELILHTEAFF
TGCAGCGTTGAACTAATACTTCACACTGAAGCTTTCTTT
>TRBD1|NA|TRBJ1-2|TRBV7-9
CASSLAPGQGVYGYTF
TGTGCCAGCAGCTTAGCTCCGGGACAGGGAGTCTATGGCTACACCTTC
>NA|many|TRBJ2-7|TRBV5-1
CASSLTGKNTEQYF
TGCGCCAGCAGCTTGACAGGGAAGAACACCGAGCAGTACTTC
>TRBD2|few|TRBJ2-1|TRBV3-1
CASSQVLAGESEQFF
TGTGCCAGCAGCCAAGTACTAGCGGGGGAGAGTGAGCAGTTCTTC
>NA|few|TRBJ2-7|TRBV30
CAWSSGHEQYF
TGTGCCTGGAGTTCCGGTCACGAGCAGTACTTC
>NA|many|TRBJ2-1|TRBV4-3
CASSQEALMGEQFF
TGCGCCAGCAGCCAAGAAGCCCTCATGGGTGAGCAGTTCTTC